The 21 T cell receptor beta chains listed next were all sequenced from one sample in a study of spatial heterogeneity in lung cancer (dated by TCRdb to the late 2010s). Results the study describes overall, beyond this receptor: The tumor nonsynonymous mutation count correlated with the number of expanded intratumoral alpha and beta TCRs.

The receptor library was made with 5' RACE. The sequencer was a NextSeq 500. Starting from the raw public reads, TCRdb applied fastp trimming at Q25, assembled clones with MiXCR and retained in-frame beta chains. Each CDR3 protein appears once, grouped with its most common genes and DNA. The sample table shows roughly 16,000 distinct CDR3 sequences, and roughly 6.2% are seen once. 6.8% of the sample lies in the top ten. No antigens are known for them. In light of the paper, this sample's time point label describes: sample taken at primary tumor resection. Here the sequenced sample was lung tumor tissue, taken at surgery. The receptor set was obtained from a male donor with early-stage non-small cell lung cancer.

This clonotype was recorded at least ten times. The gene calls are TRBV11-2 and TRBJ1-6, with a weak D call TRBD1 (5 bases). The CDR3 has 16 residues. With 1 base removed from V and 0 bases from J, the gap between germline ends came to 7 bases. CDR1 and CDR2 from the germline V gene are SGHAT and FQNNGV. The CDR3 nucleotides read TGTGCCAGCAGCTTAGGACAGAGCTCCTATAATTCACCCCTCCACTTT. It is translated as CASSLGQSSYNSPLHF.

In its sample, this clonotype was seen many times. In DNA form, the CDR3 reads TGCAGCGCCGCACAGGGTCAGAACACTGAAGCTTTCTTT. Translated: CSAAQGQNTEAFF. The chain couples TRBV29-1 to TRBJ1-1, with D tentatively TRBD1 (6 bases). CDR3 length: 13 amino acids. Looked up from germline, CDR1 is SQVTM and CDR2 is ANQGSEA. V dropped 7 bases and J dropped 1 base, with 13 bases sitting between them.

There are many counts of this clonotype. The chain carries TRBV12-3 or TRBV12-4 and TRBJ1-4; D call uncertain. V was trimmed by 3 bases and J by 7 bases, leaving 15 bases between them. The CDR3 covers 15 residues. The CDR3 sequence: CASSLRRQLSEKLFF. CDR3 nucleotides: TGTGCCAGCAGTTTGCGACGGCAACTAAGTGAAAAACTGTTTTTT.

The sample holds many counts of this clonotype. In nucleotides, the CDR3 is TGCAGCGTTTCCGGGACAGGGGGCACAGATACGCAGTATTTT. It codes for CSVSGTGGTDTQYF. The genes are TRBV29-1 and TRBJ2-3; 10 bases align to TRBD1. V trimming: 5 bases; J trimming: 1 base; junction bases outside the gene matches: 3. This CDR3 is built from 14 residues. Per germline, CDR1 SQVTM and CDR2 ANQGSEA.

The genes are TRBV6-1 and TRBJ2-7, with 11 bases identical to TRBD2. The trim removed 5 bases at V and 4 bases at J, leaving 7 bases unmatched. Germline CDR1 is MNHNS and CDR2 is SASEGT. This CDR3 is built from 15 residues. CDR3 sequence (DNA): TGTGCCAGCAGTTATGGGACTAGCGGAGGTTACGAGCAGTACTTC. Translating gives CASSYGTSGGYEQYF.

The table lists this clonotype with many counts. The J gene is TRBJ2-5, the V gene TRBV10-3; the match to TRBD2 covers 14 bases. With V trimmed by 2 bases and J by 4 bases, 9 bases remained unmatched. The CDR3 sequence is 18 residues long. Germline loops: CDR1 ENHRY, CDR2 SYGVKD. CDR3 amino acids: CAISEPGLAGAERETQYF. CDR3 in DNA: TGTGCCATCAGTGAGCCGGGACTAGCGGGGGCCGAGCGAGAGACCCAGTACTTC.

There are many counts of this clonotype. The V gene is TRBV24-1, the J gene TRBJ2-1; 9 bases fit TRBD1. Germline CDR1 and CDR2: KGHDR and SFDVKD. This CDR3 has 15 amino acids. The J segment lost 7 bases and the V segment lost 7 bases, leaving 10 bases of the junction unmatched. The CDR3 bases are TGTGCCACCAGCGGGGACAGGGTGGTAGCGAATGAGCAGTTCTTC. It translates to CATSGDRVVANEQFF.

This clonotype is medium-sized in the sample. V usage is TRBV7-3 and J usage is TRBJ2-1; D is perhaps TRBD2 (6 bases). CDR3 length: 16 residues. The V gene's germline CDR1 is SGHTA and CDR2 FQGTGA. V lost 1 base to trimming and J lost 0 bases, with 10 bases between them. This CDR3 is CASSLMRGSSYNEQFF. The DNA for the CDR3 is TGTGCCAGCAGCTTAATGCGGGGTAGCTCCTACAATGAGCAGTTCTTC.

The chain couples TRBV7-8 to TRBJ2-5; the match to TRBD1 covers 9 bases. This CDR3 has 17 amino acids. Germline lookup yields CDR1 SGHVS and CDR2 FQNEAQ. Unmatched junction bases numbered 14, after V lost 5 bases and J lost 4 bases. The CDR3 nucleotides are TGTGCCAGCAGCCCCTATGGGGGGACAGGGAGTGGAGAGACCCAGTACTTC. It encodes CASSPYGGTGSGETQYF.

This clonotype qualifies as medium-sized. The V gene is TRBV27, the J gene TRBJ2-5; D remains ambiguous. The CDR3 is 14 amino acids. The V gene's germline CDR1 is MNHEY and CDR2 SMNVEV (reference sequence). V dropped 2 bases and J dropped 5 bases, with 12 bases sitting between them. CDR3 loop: CASSLIDSSETQYF. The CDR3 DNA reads TGTGCCAGCAGTTTAATTGACTCCTCCGAGACCCAGTACTTC.

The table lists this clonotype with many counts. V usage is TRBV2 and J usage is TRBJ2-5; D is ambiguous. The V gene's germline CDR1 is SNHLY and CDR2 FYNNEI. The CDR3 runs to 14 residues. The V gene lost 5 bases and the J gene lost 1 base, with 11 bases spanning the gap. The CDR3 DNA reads TGTGCCAGCAGTTTGACGGATTTCCAAGAGACCCAGTACTTC. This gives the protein CASSLTDFQETQYF.

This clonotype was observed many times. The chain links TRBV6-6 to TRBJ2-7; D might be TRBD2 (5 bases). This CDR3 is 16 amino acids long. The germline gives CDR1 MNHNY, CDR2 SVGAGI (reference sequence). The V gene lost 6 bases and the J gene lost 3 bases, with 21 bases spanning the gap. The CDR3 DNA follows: TGTGCCAGCAGCGCGGAGCCTAGCTCCTTTTTCTACGAGCAGTACTTC. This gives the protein CASSAEPSSFFYEQYF.

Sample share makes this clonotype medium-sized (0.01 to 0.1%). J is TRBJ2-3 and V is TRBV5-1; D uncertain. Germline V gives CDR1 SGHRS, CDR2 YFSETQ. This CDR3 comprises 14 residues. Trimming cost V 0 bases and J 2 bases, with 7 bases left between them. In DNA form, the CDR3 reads TGCGCCAGCAGCTTGGACAGATACACAGATACGCAGTATTTT. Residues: CASSLDRYTDTQYF. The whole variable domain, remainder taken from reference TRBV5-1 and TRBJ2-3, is KAGVTQTPRYLIKTRGQQVTLSCSPISGHRSVSWYQQTPGQGLQFLFEYFSETQRNKGNFPGRFSGRQFSNSRSEMNVSTLELGDSALYLCASSLDRYTDTQYFGPGTRLTVL.

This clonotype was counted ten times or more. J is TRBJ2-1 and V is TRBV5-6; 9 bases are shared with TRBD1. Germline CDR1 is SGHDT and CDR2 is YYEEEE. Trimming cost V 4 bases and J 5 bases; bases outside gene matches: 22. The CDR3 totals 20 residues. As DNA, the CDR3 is TGTGCCAGCAGCGAGACAGGGGGGCTTTCTACGCTTCCCTTTGACAATGAGCAGTTCTTC. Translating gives CASSETGGLSTLPFDNEQFF.

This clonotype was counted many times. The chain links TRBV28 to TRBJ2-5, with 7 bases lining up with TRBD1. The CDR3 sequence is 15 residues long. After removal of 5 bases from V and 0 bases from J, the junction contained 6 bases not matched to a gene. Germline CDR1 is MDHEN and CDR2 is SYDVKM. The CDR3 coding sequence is TGTGCCAGCAGTCCCGGGACAGCGTACCAAGAGACCCAGTACTTC. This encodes CASSPGTAYQETQYF. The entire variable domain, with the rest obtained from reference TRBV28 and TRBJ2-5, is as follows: DVKVTQSSRYLVKRTGEKVFLECVQDMDHENMFWYRQDPGLGLRLIYFSYDVKMKEKGDIPEGYSVSREKKERFSLILESASTNQTSMYLCASSPGTAYQETQYFGPGTRLLVL.

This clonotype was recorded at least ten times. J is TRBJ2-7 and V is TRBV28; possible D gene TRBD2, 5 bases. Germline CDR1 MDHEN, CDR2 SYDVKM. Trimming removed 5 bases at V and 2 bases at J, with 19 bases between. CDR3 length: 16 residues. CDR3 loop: CASSVGRTRGTYEQYF. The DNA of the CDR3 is TGTGCCAGCAGTGTAGGACGGACTCGGGGTACCTACGAGCAGTACTTC.

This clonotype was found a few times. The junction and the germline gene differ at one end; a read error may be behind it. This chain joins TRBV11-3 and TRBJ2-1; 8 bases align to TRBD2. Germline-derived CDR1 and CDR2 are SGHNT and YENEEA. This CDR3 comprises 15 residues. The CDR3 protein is CASSLGAGGVTPLNF. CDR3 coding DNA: TGTGCCAGCAGCTTAGGGGCGGGGGGCGTTACCCCTCTGAACTTC.

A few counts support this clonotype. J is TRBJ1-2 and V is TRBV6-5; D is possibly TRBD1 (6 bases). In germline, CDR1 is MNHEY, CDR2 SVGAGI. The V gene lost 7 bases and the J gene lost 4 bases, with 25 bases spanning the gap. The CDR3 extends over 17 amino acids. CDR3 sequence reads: CASTSIGGTYAGYGYTF. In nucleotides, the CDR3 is TGTGCCAGCACCTCAATAGGGGGGACGTACGCGGGCTATGGCTACACCTTC.

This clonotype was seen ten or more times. The CDR3, as DNA: TGCAGTGCTACTTGGACAGGGCAAAACATTCAGTACTTC. Protein: CSATWTGQNIQYF. V usage is TRBV20-1 and J usage is TRBJ2-4, with 8 bases fitting TRBD1. The J segment lost 5 bases and the V segment lost 4 bases, leaving 4 bases of the junction unmatched. The CDR3 contains 13 residues. CDR1 is DFQATT, CDR2 SNEGSKA, per germline (reference sequence).

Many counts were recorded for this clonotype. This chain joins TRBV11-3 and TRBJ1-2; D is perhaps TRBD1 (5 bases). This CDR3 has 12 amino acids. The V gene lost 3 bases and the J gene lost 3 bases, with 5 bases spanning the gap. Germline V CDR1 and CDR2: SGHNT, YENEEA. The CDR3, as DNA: TGTGCCAGCAGCTTCAGGGACTATGGCTACACCTTC. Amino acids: CASSFRDYGYTF.

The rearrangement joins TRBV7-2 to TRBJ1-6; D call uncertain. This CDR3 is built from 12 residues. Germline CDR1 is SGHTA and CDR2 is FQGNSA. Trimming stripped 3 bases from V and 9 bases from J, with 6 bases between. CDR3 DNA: TGTGCCAGCAGCTTCGAGGCTTCACCCCTCCACTTT. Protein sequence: CASSFEASPLHF. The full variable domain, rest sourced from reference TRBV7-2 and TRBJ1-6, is GAGVSQSPSNKVTEKGKDVELRCDPISGHTALYWYRQSLGQGLEFLIYFQGNSAPDKSGLPSDRFSAERTGGSVSTLTIQRTQQEDSAVYLCASSFEASPLHFGNGTRLTVT.